The clone carrying this T cell receptor beta chain was counted ten times or more. Its antigen is undetermined. The record originates from a study of T cell repertoires in cytomegalovirus infection. Study results and caveats: HLA-C-restricted TCR beta clonotypes specific for CMV led the ex vivo response. Cumulative frequency of public TCR beta families picked out carriers of CMV plus the relevant HLA.

TCRdb re-derived calls from the reads in MiXCR, one entry per CDR3 protein. The sample includes 450,000 to 600,000 distinct CDR3 sequences, roughly 46% of them seen just once. The sample was cultured PBMCs, taken from culture after CMV antigen stimulation. The TCR was taken from a human donor in good health (CMV status not recorded). Some clones in this sample may be carry-over from other donors' samples.

The CDR3 region is CASSSIYSNQPQHF. CDR3 DNA: TGTGCCAGCAGCTCGATTTATAGCAATCAGCCCCAGCATTTT. The chain carries TRBV7-2 and TRBJ1-5; no clear D. V was cut by 4 bases and J by 0 bases, with 7 bases left in between. Germline V gives CDR1 SGHTA, CDR2 FQGNSA. The CDR3 totals 14 residues.